A selection of T cell receptor beta chains follows, all from one sample in a study of shared clonotypes between healthy human individuals. This table comes from immunoSEQ multiplex PCR, and its TCRdb copy is limited to in-frame clones, with some not included. The repertoire holds approximately 640,000 clones, with 72% as singletons. Sequencing used memory CD4+ T cells sorted from blood. The receptors here all came from a woman aged 25 to 45 in good health. Each CDR3 is given with its conserved first and last residue. Fields, in order: J gene, clone size, V gene, D gene, CDR3 protein, CDR3 DNA. The D gene is left open where the match is weak. Clone size appears in some rows only: once, few, many, or a class for an expanded clone.

TRBJ2-1 | few | TRBV25-1 | . | CASSVPPGNEQFF | TGTGCCAGCAGTGTCCCCCCGGGGAATGAGCAGTTCTTC
TRBJ2-7 | few | TRBV5-1 | . | CASSLVSGYEQYF | TGCGCCAGCAGCCTCGTCTCCGGCTACGAGCAGTACTTC
TRBJ1-5 | . | TRBV19 | . | CASSRWSESNQPQHF | TGTGCCAGTAGTCGGTGGTCGGAAAGCAATCAGCCCCAGCATTTT
TRBJ2-7 | . | TRBV5-1 | TRBD2 | CASSSGTSGNREYF | TGCGCCAGCAGCTCAGGGACTAGCGGGAATCGGGAGTACTTC
TRBJ2-1 | . | TRBV2 | TRBD2 | CASSALAGGNEQFF | TGTGCCAGCAGTGCACTAGCGGGAGGGAATGAGCAGTTCTTC
TRBJ2-7 | . | TRBV4-1 | TRBD2 | CASSPWTSGNSEQYF | TGCGCCAGCAGCCCTTGGACTAGCGGGAATTCCGAGCAGTACTTC
TRBJ2-6 | . | TRBV2 | . | CASSETASWGTGANVLTF | TGTGCCAGCAGTGAAACCGCTAGCTGGGGGACTGGGGCCAACGTCCTGACTTTC
TRBJ1-1 | few | TRBV14 | . | CASSQRQALNTEAFF | TGTGCCAGCAGCCAACGCCAGGCCCTGAACACTGAAGCTTTCTTT
TRBJ2-5 | . | TRBV5-1 | . | CASSLILDQETQYF | TGCGCCAGCAGCTTAATACTAGACCAAGAGACCCAGTACTTC
TRBJ2-2 | few | TRBV2 | . | CASTPERGFAGELFF | TGTGCCAGCACCCCCGAGAGGGGTTTTGCCGGGGAGCTGTTTTTT
TRBJ2-7 | . | TRBV10-3 | . | CAISERQGNDEQYF | TGTGCCATCAGTGAGCGTCAGGGCAACGACGAGCAGTACTTC
TRBJ1-5 | many | TRBV5-6 | . | CASSLPNQPQHF | TGTGCCAGCAGCTTACCGAATCAGCCCCAGCATTTT
TRBJ1-2 | . | TRBV5-8 | TRBD1 | CASSIGTGIGNYGYTF | TGTGCCAGCAGCATAGGGACAGGGATTGGTAACTATGGCTACACCTTC
TRBJ2-1 | . | TRBV28 | TRBD1 | CASSPRDRGSNEQFF | TGTGCCAGCAGTCCACGGGACAGGGGAAGCAATGAGCAGTTCTTC
TRBJ1-2 | . | TRBV6-6 | TRBD1 | CASSPTGGYGYTF | TGTGCCAGCAGTCCCACAGGGGGATATGGCTACACCTTC
TRBJ2-5 | . | TRBV6-5 | . | CASSYSGAEGETQYF | TGTGCCAGCAGTTACTCAGGGGCCGAGGGGGAGACCCAGTACTTC
TRBJ2-1 | . | TRBV27 | . | CASSFNINSYNEQFF | TGTGCCAGCAGTTTTAATATAAACTCCTACAATGAGCAGTTCTTC
TRBJ2-1 | . | TRBV7-8 | . | CASSLAQRGGNEQFF | TGTGCCAGCAGCTTAGCGCAAAGGGGGGGCAATGAGCAGTTCTTC
TRBJ2-7 | . | TRBV28 | TRBD1 | CASSGGQGAKYEQYF | TGTGCCAGCAGTGGGGGACAGGGGGCTAAATACGAGCAGTACTTC
TRBJ1-2 | . | TRBV5-4 | . | CASSPGARVRAVYGYTF | TGTGCCAGCAGCCCGGGGGCGCGGGTGAGGGCGGTTTATGGCTACACCTTC
TRBJ2-1 | . | TRBV5-1 | . | CASSIRDSQRSYNEQFF | TGCGCCAGCAGCATCCGAGACAGTCAACGGTCCTACAATGAGCAGTTCTTC
TRBJ2-7 | . | TRBV6-1 | . | CASSPFRLGGWEQYF | TGTGCCAGCAGTCCCTTCAGGTTGGGGGGATGGGAGCAGTACTTC
TRBJ2-6 | . | TRBV5-6 | . | CASSEGVVGGANVLTF | TGTGCCAGCAGCGAAGGTGTCGTCGGGGGGGCCAACGTCCTGACTTTC
TRBJ2-5 | . | TRBV7-9 | . | CASSFTGNEETQYF | TGTGCCAGCAGCTTTACGGGGAATGAAGAGACCCAGTACTTC
TRBJ2-3 | few | TRBV4-1 | TRBD1 | CASRTDRDRDTQYF | TGCGCCAGCCGTACGGACCGGGACAGGGACACGCAGTATTTT
TRBJ2-7 | . | TRBV5-1 | . | CASSLQGGPYEQYF | TGCGCCAGCAGCTTGCAGGGGGGTCCCTACGAGCAGTACTTC
TRBJ2-7 | . | TRBV25-1 | . | CASTPVGIYEQYF | TGTGCCAGCACCCCCGTGGGGATCTACGAGCAGTACTTC
TRBJ2-1 | . | TRBV4-1 | TRBD2 | CASSQDPPGLAGGVGDNEQFF | TGCGCCAGCAGCCAAGACCCTCCGGGACTAGCGGGAGGAGTTGGTGACAATGAGCAGTTCTTC
TRBJ2-6 | few | TRBV28 | . | CASNSGVSGANVLTF | TGTGCCAGCAATTCCGGCGTCTCTGGGGCCAACGTCCTGACTTTC
TRBJ2-7 | . | TRBV7-2 | . | CASSRHGGYSYEQYF | TGTGCCAGCAGCCGCCATGGGGGTTACTCCTACGAGCAGTACTTC
TRBJ2-6 | . | TRBV28 | . | CASSFISGANVLTF | TGTGCCAGCAGTTTCATCTCTGGGGCCAACGTCCTGACTTTC
TRBJ2-1 | . | TRBV28 | . | CASSFRAEEQFF | TGTGCCAGCAGTTTTCGGGCTGAGGAGCAGTTCTTC
TRBJ2-5 | . | TRBV6-5 | . | CASSYNREETQYF | TGTGCCAGCAGTTATAACAGAGAAGAGACCCAGTACTTC
TRBJ2-1 | . | TRBV5-1 | . | CASSLGARYNEQFF | TGCGCCAGCAGCTTGGGTGCACGATACAATGAGCAGTTCTTC
TRBJ1-5 | many | TRBV20-1 | . | CRPPPQPQHF | TGCAGGCCCCCCCCTCAGCCCCAGCATTTT
TRBJ2-7 | . | TRBV5-1 | . | CASSLGQGEGEQYF | TGCGCCAGCAGCTTGGGTCAGGGGGAGGGCGAGCAGTACTTC
TRBJ1-5 | . | TRBV18 | TRBD1 | CASSSSGTGANQPQHF | TGTGCCAGCTCATCATCCGGGACAGGGGCCAATCAGCCCCAGCATTTT
TRBJ2-3 | . | TRBV4-1 | . | CASSQDYFSSGADTQYF | TGCGCCAGCAGCCAAGATTATTTCTCTTCGGGGGCAGATACGCAGTATTTT
TRBJ2-1 | once | TRBV6-5 | TRBD2 | CASRKGTSGGEQFF | TGTGCCAGCAGAAAAGGGACTAGCGGAGGGGAGCAGTTCTTC
TRBJ2-1 | . | TRBV9 | . | CASSPLGQDYNEQFF | TGTGCCAGCAGCCCCCTGGGACAAGACTACAATGAGCAGTTCTTC